The rows below give T cell receptor beta chains drawn from one sample of a study of blood T cell repertoires in COVID-19. Clones were sequenced by immunoSEQ multiplex PCR, and TCRdb holds only the in-frame ones, with some missing. The sample consists of about 82,000 clones, around 83% of them appearing once. The sequencing sample was made of peripheral blood. Receptors were obtained from a woman aged 55-70 years with acute or convalescent COVID-19. The CDR3 runs from the conserved cysteine through the conserved F or W. D genes are given only for firm matches. Rows may omit the clone size; those that give it use once, few, many or a size class.

NA	NA	TRBV6-4	TRBJ1-1	CASSGGGFGTEAFF	TGTGCCAGCAGTGGAGGGGGTTTCGGAACTGAAGCTTTCTTT
NA	NA	TRBV20-1	TRBJ1-1	CSANEGASAFF	TGCAGTGCTAATGAAGGGGCCTCAGCTTTCTTT
TRBD1	NA	TRBV5-4	TRBJ1-2	CASSSYRTGADGYTF	TGTGCCAGCAGCTCGTATAGGACAGGGGCGGATGGCTACACCTTC
NA	few	TRBV29-1	TRBJ1-1	CSVAGVPEAFF	TGCAGCGTTGCAGGGGTTCCTGAAGCTTTCTTT
NA	NA	TRBV6-5	TRBJ1-2	CASRIQGLSYGYTF	TGTGCCAGCAGGATCCAGGGCCTTAGCTATGGCTACACCTTC
TRBD1	once	TRBV9	TRBJ2-5	CASSAGDRGETQYF	TGTGCCAGCAGCGCAGGGGACAGGGGGGAGACCCAGTACTTC
TRBD1	NA	TRBV3-1/TRBV3-2	TRBJ1-3	CASSINRGPGYTIYF	TGTGCCAGCAGCATAAACAGGGGCCCCGGTTACACCATATATTTT
NA	NA	TRBV24-1	TRBJ2-5	CATSPMGGVAGETQYF	TGTGCCACCAGTCCAATGGGGGGAGTAGCCGGGGAGACCCAGTACTTC
TRBD1	NA	TRBV5-1	TRBJ1-5	CASSLAGQGANQPQHF	TGCGCCAGCAGCTTGGCCGGACAGGGGGCCAATCAGCCCCAGCATTTT
NA	once	TRBV6-5	TRBJ1-1	CASSYEDDTEAFF	TGTGCCAGCAGTTACGAGGATGACACTGAAGCTTTCTTT
TRBD2	NA	TRBV6-4	TRBJ2-2	CASSPSGGNTGELFF	TGTGCCAGCAGTCCTAGCGGGGGAAACACCGGGGAGCTGTTTTTT
TRBD1	NA	TRBV30	TRBJ1-5	CAWSVGTGGQPQHF	TGTGCCTGGAGTGTAGGGACAGGGGGTCAGCCCCAGCATTTT
TRBD1	NA	TRBV19	TRBJ1-2	CASSNEGQGGDYGYTF	TGTGCCAGTAGCAATGAGGGACAGGGTGGGGATTATGGCTACACCTTC
TRBD2	NA	TRBV19	TRBJ2-3	CASSNGRSDTQYF	TGTGCCAGTAGTAACGGGAGGTCAGATACGCAGTATTTT